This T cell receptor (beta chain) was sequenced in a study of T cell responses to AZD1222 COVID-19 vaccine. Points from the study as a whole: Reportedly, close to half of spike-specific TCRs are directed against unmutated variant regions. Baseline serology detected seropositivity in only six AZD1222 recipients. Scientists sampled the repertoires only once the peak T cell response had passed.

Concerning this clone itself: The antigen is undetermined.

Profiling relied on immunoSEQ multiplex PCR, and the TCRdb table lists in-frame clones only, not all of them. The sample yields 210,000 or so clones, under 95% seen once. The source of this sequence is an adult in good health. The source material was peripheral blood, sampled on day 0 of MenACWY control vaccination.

CDR3 amino acids: CASSIGDGEAYEKLFF. The CDR3 DNA is TGTGCCAGTAGTATAGGAGATGGGGAGGCGTATGAAAAACTGTTTTTT. The chain carries TRBV19 and TRBJ1-4; D gene uncertain. The length of the CDR3 is 16 residues. Trimming stripped 1 base from V and 6 bases from J, with 15 bases between. Germline V gene data show CDR1 as LNHDA and CDR2 as SQIVND (reference sequence).